This T cell receptor (beta chain) was recovered during a study of cytomegalovirus exposure and HLA in healthy donors. Study results and caveats: Researchers catalogued over 150 TCR beta chains as cytomegalovirus-associated. Analysis was carried out at a later point, and it linked a missense DCLRE1C variant to TCR beta V- and J-gene trimming. Serostatus for CMV was the only available immune exposure information. Among the CMV-associated chains, a few were confirmed in vitro as specific for CMV antigens.

Remarks on this clone: What it binds is unknown.

There are 16 residues in the CDR3. Per germline, CDR1 SGHAT and CDR2 FQNNGV. Trimming took 5 bases from V and 9 from J, leaving 25 bases between them. It was with 60 Vbeta and 13 Jbeta primers that the PCR ran. Here immunoSEQ multiplex PCR was the method, and the copy in TCRdb shows in-frame clones only, minus some. The listing contains about 92,000 clones. This chain joins TRBV11-2 and TRBJ1-2; perhaps TRBD1 as D (5 bases). The source of this sequence is a man aged 45-65 years in good health and CMV-seropositive. Sequencing was carried out using PBMCs. CDR3 residues: CASSTGGTAGLTSYTF. CDR3 coding DNA: TGTGCCAGCAGCACCGGGGGGACTGCGGGCCTTACCAGCTACACCTTC. Drawing the rest from reference TRBV11-2 and TRBJ1-2, the complete variable domain is EAGVAQSPRYKIIEKRQSVAFWCNPISGHATLYWYQQILGQGPKLLIQFQNNGVVDDSQLPKDRFSAERLKGVDSTLKIQPAKLEDSAVYLCASSTGGTAGLTSYTFGSGTRLTVV.